A selection of T cell receptor beta chains follows, all from one sample in a study of cytomegalovirus exposure and HLA in healthy donors. Some clones are missing from TCRdb's copy, which holds only in-frame ones; the method was immunoSEQ multiplex PCR. Of around 150,000 clones in the sample, around nine tenths were seen once. Source material: PBMCs. Receptor source: a woman younger than 35 in good health and CMV-seronegative. Both conserved end residues are part of each CDR3. Each record gives: clone size, V gene, J gene, D gene, CDR3 DNA, CDR3 protein. D genes are given only for firm matches. The listing skips clone size in some rows; elsewhere it reads once, few, many or a size class.

few	TRBV5-4	TRBJ2-2	TRBD2	TGTGCCAGCAGCCACCCGCCCAGCGGGGGAGGGGAGCTGTTTTTT	CASSHPPSGGGELFF
-	TRBV7-7	TRBJ2-7	TRBD1	TGTGCTAGCAGCTTAGCCAGGGGGTACGAGCAGTACTTC	CASSLARGYEQYF
-	TRBV10-3	TRBJ1-4	-	TGTGCCATCAGTGAGTCGACAGACGGTAATGAAAAACTGTTTTTT	CAISESTDGNEKLFF
-	TRBV28	TRBJ1-4	TRBD1	TGTGCCAGCGGCCGGACAGGAACTAATGAAAAACTGTTTTTT	CASGRTGTNEKLFF
-	TRBV7-2	TRBJ2-5	TRBD2	TGTGCCAGCAGCTTAGGAGCGGGGGGATCTTGGGAGACCCAGTACTTC	CASSLGAGGSWETQYF
few	TRBV5-6	TRBJ2-1	-	TGTGCCAGCAGCTTGGCTCCCGACTACTACAATGAGCAGTTCTTC	CASSLAPDYYNEQFF
-	TRBV10-3	TRBJ2-5	TRBD1	TGTGCCATCAGTGCGACAGGGCAAGAGACCCAGTACTTC	CAISATGQETQYF
-	TRBV7-9	TRBJ2-1	-	TGTGCCAGCAGCTTACCACGCCGGGCGGGGGAGCAGTTCTTC	CASSLPRRAGEQFF
-	TRBV2	TRBJ1-2	-	TGTGCCAGCAGTTCCGGACAGCCTTATGGCTACACCTTC	CASSSGQPYGYTF
-	TRBV5-8	TRBJ2-1	-	TGTGCCAGCACTCGCCCCCCGAGTTCGCCTAGAACATCCTACAATGAGCAGTTCTTC	CASTRPPSSPRTSYNEQFF
-	TRBV2	TRBJ2-7	TRBD2	TGTGCCAGCAGTGTCCCTAGCGGGAGCTACCCCTACGAGCAGTACTTC	CASSVPSGSYPYEQYF
-	TRBV7-9	TRBJ1-5	TRBD1	TGTGCCAGCAGCCCCCTAGGACAGGGTATAACTCAGCCCCAGCATTTT	CASSPLGQGITQPQHF
-	TRBV6-1	TRBJ1-2	-	TGTGCCAGCAGTGAAGCGGGAGGGGACGGCTACACCTTC	CASSEAGGDGYTF
-	TRBV28	TRBJ1-2	TRBD1	TGTGCCAGCAGTTCCGGGACAGGGGGCTACACCTTC	CASSSGTGGYTF
-	TRBV5-1	TRBJ2-4	TRBD1	TGCGCCAGCAGCTCTAGACAGGGCGGAAACATTCAGTACTTC	CASSSRQGGNIQYF
-	TRBV18	TRBJ2-7	TRBD2	TGTGCCAGCTCACCAGACAGCGGGGGGGCAGAGGAGCAGTACTTC	CASSPDSGGAEEQYF
-	TRBV10-3	TRBJ2-1	TRBD2	TGTGCCATCAGTGAGAGGGGCGGGAGCTCCTACAATGAGCAGTTCTTC	CAISERGGSSYNEQFF
-	TRBV5-1	TRBJ1-1	TRBD1	TGCGCCAGCAGCTTGTATTCTAGTATCTCAGGGGGCGCGCCTACTGAAGCTTTCTTT	CASSLYSSISGGAPTEAFF
-	TRBV6-4	TRBJ1-2	-	TGTGCCAGCAGCCCGGGGTATGGCTACACCTTC	CASSPGYGYTF
-	TRBV19	TRBJ2-2	-	TGTGCCAGTAAAGGGACATCCTTTTCCGGGGAGCTGTTTTTT	CASKGTSFSGELFF
-	TRBV29-1	TRBJ2-5	-	TGCAGCGACGACCTGGGCCAAGGAGAGACCCAGTACTTC	CSDDLGQGETQYF
-	TRBV19	TRBJ1-1	-	TGTGCCAGTATCTCACGGGTCATGAACACTGAAGCTTTCTTT	CASISRVMNTEAFF
-	TRBV5-5	TRBJ2-1	-	TGTGCCAGCAGCTTCTACGGCGGGGAGCAGTTCTTC	CASSFYGGEQFF
-	TRBV9	TRBJ2-1	-	TGTGCCAGCAGCCCTAGCCGACGTGGGAATGAGCAGTTCTTC	CASSPSRRGNEQFF
-	TRBV5-1	TRBJ1-2	TRBD1	TGCGCCAGCAGCTTGGATGGGGACAGGGGGTCCTATGGCTACACCTTC	CASSLDGDRGSYGYTF
-	TRBV27	TRBJ2-1	TRBD2	TGTGCCAGCAGTCCCCTCGGGGGGGCGGGTGAGCAGTTCTTC	CASSPLGGAGEQFF
-	TRBV2	TRBJ1-2	-	TGTGCCAGCAGTGTGGACAAATCTCTTGGCTACACCTTC	CASSVDKSLGYTF
-	TRBV19	TRBJ2-1	TRBD1	TGTGCCAGTAGTACACCGGGACAGGGTGACAATGAGCAGTTCTTC	CASSTPGQGDNEQFF